This T cell receptor (beta chain) was captured in a study of T cells in Graves' hyperthyroidism and ophthalmopathy. Study details: Peripheral blood was collected at initial diagnosis, before any treatment. Findings of the study overall: Blood also carried most thyroid clonotypes expanded above 0.001.

Regions amplified from RNA transcripts were the TCR beta CDR3 regions. TCR CDR3 underwent first-round RT-PCR with the HTBI primer set. TCRdb used MiXCR to reprocess the multiplex PCR reads, holding one entry per CDR3 protein. The sample lists 700,000 or so distinct CDR3 sequences, roughly 15% occurring once. Patients having uncontrolled infection, another autoimmune disease, pregnancy or lactation were not included. This clonotype was picked up a small number of times. Its matching antigen is unknown. The CDR3 runs 15 residues. V lost 6 bases, J lost 0 bases, and 9 bases lay in between. The germline CDR1 and CDR2 sequences are MNHNS and SASEGT.

Sequenced sample: blood. This TCR was sampled from a woman in her forties or fifties with Graves' ophthalmopathy. The J gene is TRBJ2-6, the V gene TRBV6-1; the D is unclear. The CDR3, as DNA: TGTGCCAGCAGGCCTGGGCCCTCTGGGGCCAACGTCCTGACTTTC. Translated: CASRPGPSGANVLTF.